The 5 T cell receptor beta chains below come from one sample, sequenced in a study of OX40 agonist ivuxolimab in advanced cancers. Only in-frame clones appear in the TCRdb table, and some are missing; sequencing was by immunoSEQ multiplex PCR. The table shows 150,000 to 190,000 clones, with approximately 94% occurring only once. The source was CD4+ or CD8+ T cells sorted from blood, collected in a trial of the OX40 agonist ivuxolimab. The source of these receptors is an adult with an advanced solid tumor such as melanoma, head and neck, liver or kidney cancer.

The CDR3 is CASSLRGGAGEETQYF. The CDR3 DNA is TGTGCCAGCAGCCTCCGGGGGGGGGCAGGAGAAGAGACCCAGTACTTC. J is TRBJ2-5 and V is TRBV11-2, with 8 bases aligning to TRBD2. The CDR3 runs 16 residues. Germline-derived CDR1 and CDR2 are SGHAT and FQNNGV. Trimming cost V 5 bases and J 3 bases; bases outside gene matches: 11. Using reference TRBV11-2 and TRBJ2-5 for the parts outside the CDR3, the full variable domain is EAGVAQSPRYKIIEKRQSVAFWCNPISGHATLYWYQQILGQGPKLLIQFQNNGVVDDSQLPKDRFSAERLKGVDSTLKIQPAKLEDSAVYLCASSLRGGAGEETQYFGPGTRLLVL.

The chain recombines TRBV7-2 with TRBJ1-1; 10 bases map to TRBD1. This CDR3 spans 16 amino acids. Germline CDR1 and CDR2: SGHTA and FQGNSA. Trimming removed 1 base from V and 6 bases from J; junction bases left unmatched: 8. The CDR3 protein is CASSLVGTGVGAEAFF. The CDR3 DNA sequence: TGTGCCAGCAGCTTAGTTGGGACAGGGGTTGGGGCTGAAGCTTTCTTT. Drawing the rest from reference TRBV7-2 and TRBJ1-1, the complete variable domain is GAGVSQSPSNKVTEKGKDVELRCDPISGHTALYWYRQSLGQGLEFLIYFQGNSAPDKSGLPSDRFSAERTGGSVSTLTIQRTQQEDSAVYLCASSLVGTGVGAEAFFGQGTRLTVV.

V gene TRBV13 combines with J gene TRBJ1-1, with no clear D. Trimming pared 5 bases from V and 4 bases from J, leaving 20 bases between. Germline-derived CDR1 and CDR2 are PRHDT and FYEKMQ (reference sequence). This CDR3 spans 16 amino acids. In nucleotides, the CDR3 is TGTGCCAGCAGCCCCCGCCCTCTGTCCTCGGGCACTGAAGCTTTCTTT. Its protein is CASSPRPLSSGTEAFF. Full variable domain (missing parts from reference TRBV13 and TRBJ1-1): AAGVIQSPRHLIKEKRETATLKCYPIPRHDTVYWYQQGPGQDPQFLISFYEKMQSDKGSIPDRFSAQQFSDYHSELNMSSLELGDSALYFCASSPRPLSSGTEAFFGQGTRLTVV.

The rearrangement links TRBV7-9 to TRBJ2-3; D not resolved. Germline CDR1 reads SEHNR; CDR2 reads FQNEAQ (reference sequence). Trimming removed 6 bases at V and 0 bases at J, with 10 bases between. This CDR3 region has 14 residues. CDR3 in amino acids: CASSSGLSTDTQYF. In DNA, the CDR3 is TGTGCCAGCAGTTCCGGGTTGAGCACAGATACGCAGTATTTT.

The gene calls are TRBV5-1 and TRBJ2-1; D gene ambiguous. V was clipped by 0 bases and J by 9 bases, with 7 bases between them. Per germline, CDR1 SGHRS and CDR2 YFSETQ. CDR3 length equals 12 residues. The CDR3 DNA is TGCGCCAGCAGCTTGGGAGGTACTGAGCAGTTCTTC. Translated: CASSLGGTEQFF.